A single sample is the source of the 23 T cell receptor beta chains below, sequenced in a study of blood T cell repertoires in COVID-19 (dated by TCRdb to 2018 to 2021). The library was built by means of the immunoSEQ multiplex PCR assay. The table was pulled from immuneACCESS by TCRdb, which kept in-frame rearrangements only. Such tables lose some clones; where checked, under half of the loss comes from unresolved V genes, and the rest has no known cause. Across this sample there are 200,000 to 300,000 clones, with around 80% seen only once. The ten largest clones add up to around 30% of the sample. Sequenced sample: peripheral blood. The source is a man aged 40-49 years with acute or convalescent COVID-19.

Comment on this clone: The junction and the germline gene differ at one end; a read error may be behind it. CDR3 region: CASSRALADYGQYF. The DNA for the CDR3 is TGTGCCAGCAGTAGGGCTCTAGCGGACTACGGGCAGTACTTC. The gene calls are TRBV7-8 and TRBJ2-7; 7 bases align to TRBD2. The CDR3 covers 14 residues. Per the germline V gene, CDR1 is SGHVS and CDR2 is FQNEAQ.

CDR3 coding DNA: TGTGCCACCATGAATGGGATCGGGAATCCCTACGAGCAGTACTTC. Protein: CATMNGIGNPYEQYF. The rearrangement joins TRBV6-5 to TRBJ2-7, with D tentatively TRBD2 (5 bases). Germline V gene lookup returns CDR1 MNHEY and CDR2 SVGAGI. The CDR3 contains 15 residues. With 10 bases removed from V and 2 bases from J, the gap between germline ends came to 21 bases.

This clone has just one count. The J gene is TRBJ2-5, the V gene TRBV5-1; D gene ambiguous. The germline V and J ends were trimmed by 0 bases and 1 base, with 10 bases remaining between them. The CDR3 totals 15 residues. The V gene's germline CDR1 is SGHRS and CDR2 YFSETQ. For the CDR3, the DNA is TGCGCCAGCAGCTTGGCAACACCCCTCCAAGAGACCCAGTACTTC. Encoded protein: CASSLATPLQETQYF.

The chain joins TRBV6-4 to TRBJ1-2; 9 bases fit TRBD1. CDR3 length equals 16 residues. From germline, CDR1 is MRHNA and CDR2 SNTAGT. Trimming took 6 bases from V and 5 from J; bases not matched to a gene: 13. The CDR3 DNA reads as TGTGCCAGCAGGGGGTGGACAGGGGACCAAGAGTATGGCTACACCTTC. Protein: CASRGWTGDQEYGYTF.

Only a few counts were recorded for this clone. The chain couples TRBV23-1 to TRBJ2-7, with D perhaps TRBD1 (6 bases). TRBV23-1 is filed as an ORF, its function uncertain. The CDR3 loop spans 17 amino acids. V lost 0 bases, J lost 0 bases, and 15 bases lay in between. The CDR3 bases are TGCGCCAGCAGTCAATCACCCGAGACAGGATTCTCCTACGAGCAGTACTTC. Amino acid sequence: CASSQSPETGFSYEQYF.

The genes are TRBV5-8 and TRBJ2-3; D may be TRBD2 (6 bases). Germline assignment: CDR1 SGHTS and CDR2 YDEGEE. This CDR3 region has 16 residues. The V gene lost 4 bases and the J gene lost 2 bases, with 17 bases spanning the gap. CDR3 sequence reads: CASSGEPGTLTDTQYF. CDR3 DNA sequence: TGTGCCAGCAGCGGGGAGCCGGGGACTCTCACAGATACGCAGTATTTT.

J is TRBJ1-6 and V is TRBV6-5; D may be TRBD1 (5 bases). V was cut by 9 bases and J by 7 bases, with 10 bases left in between. CDR1 and CDR2 from the germline V gene are MNHEY and SVGAGI. There are 12 residues in the CDR3. CDR3 DNA sequence: TGTGCCAGTAAGCGGGGGAATTCACCCCTCCACTTT. Its translation is CASKRGNSPLHF.

The chain joins TRBV6-5 to TRBJ1-2; D is possibly TRBD1 (6 bases). Deletions cut 8 bases from V and 1 base from J, with 14 bases between. CDR1 is MNHEY, CDR2 SVGAGI, per germline. The CDR3 consists of 14 residues. CDR3 nucleotide sequence: TGTGCCAGCCGCCGGCGGGGGCTTAACTATGGCTACACCTTC. Residues: CASRRRGLNYGYTF.

The count of this clone is one. The chain is built from TRBV12-3 or TRBV12-4 and TRBJ1-6; D remains ambiguous. Trimming removed 2 bases at V and 9 bases at J, with 5 bases between. This CDR3 has 12 residues. CDR3 bases: TGTGCCAGCAGTTTACGGGTTTCACCCCTCCACTTT. Protein sequence: CASSLRVSPLHF.

The chain employs TRBV3-1 (or the pseudogene TRBV3-2) and TRBJ1-1, with D possibly being TRBD1 (6 bases). Germline-derived CDR1 and CDR2 are LGHDT and YNNKEL (reference sequence). V lost 6 bases and J lost 5, with 10 bases in between. The CDR3 extends over 12 amino acids. CDR3 sequence reads: CASSPQGTEAFF. The CDR3 DNA reads as TGTGCCAGCAGTCCACAGGGAACTGAAGCTTTCTTT.

The V call is TRBV28, the J call TRBJ1-2, with 9 bases aligning to TRBD1. Germline loops: CDR1 MDHEN, CDR2 SYDVKM. Unmatched junction bases numbered 8, after V lost 4 bases and J lost 8 bases. This CDR3 has 14 residues. CDR3 DNA: TGTGCCAGCAGTTCCTCCGGGACAGGGTTCGGCTACACCTTC. Encoded protein: CASSSSGTGFGYTF.

CDR3 DNA: TGTGCCAGCAATACCGGGAACCAGCCCCAGCATTTT. Protein product: CASNTGNQPQHF. This chain joins TRBV6-5 and TRBJ1-5, with unresolved D. The CDR3 loop spans 12 amino acids. The germline CDR1 and CDR2 sequences are MNHEY and SVGAGI. Trimming shortened V by 7 bases and J by 7 bases, and 11 bases separated the two germline ends.

The genes are TRBV13 and TRBJ2-1, with 14 bases aligning to TRBD2. CDR1 PRHDT and CDR2 FYEKMQ come from the germline V gene (reference sequence). V was clipped by 8 bases and J by 8 bases; unmatched bases: 20. This CDR3 spans 19 amino acids. CDR3 DNA: TGTGCCAGCGCTAAATATGGACTAGCGGGAGGTGGGACCGGTGATGAGCAGTTCTTC. Translating gives CASAKYGLAGGGTGDEQFF.

The V and J genes are TRBV28 and TRBJ1-2; D ambiguous. CDR1 and CDR2 from the germline V gene are MDHEN and SYDVKM. The CDR3 has 12 amino acids. Trimming removed 5 bases from V and 5 bases from J, with 9 bases in between. The CDR3 nucleotides read TGTGCCAGCAGTAAACGAGGGTATGGCTACACCTTC. Protein product: CASSKRGYGYTF.

The chain carries TRBV5-4 and TRBJ1-1, with 9 bases identical to TRBD1. The CDR3 consists of 14 residues. The J segment lost 1 base and the V segment lost 3 bases, leaving 1 base of the junction unmatched. Germline V gives CDR1 SGHNT, CDR2 YYREEE (reference sequence). For the CDR3, the DNA is TGTGCCAGCAGCTGGGACAGGGCGAACACTGAAGCTTTCTTT. Translated: CASSWDRANTEAFF.

The table lists this clone with a count of one. Sequence at one end of the junction differs from germline and may be a read error. This chain uses TRBV12-3 or TRBV12-4 with TRBJ1-6; D is uncertain. The CDR3 contains 12 residues. CDR3 in amino acids: CASSSSNSPLHF. CDR3 bases: TGTGCCAGCAGTTCCTCTAATTCACCCCTCCACTTT.

The chain employs TRBV4-3 and TRBJ1-2, with 7 bases aligning to TRBD1. V trimming: 2 bases; J trimming: 2 bases; junction bases outside the gene matches: 5. The CDR3 spans 15 residues. CDR1 and CDR2 (germline): LGHNA, YSLEER. CDR3 DNA: TGCGCCAGCAGCCAAACCGGACAGGCCAACTATGGCTACACCTTC. Translating it yields CASSQTGQANYGYTF.

This sequence joins TRBV6-5 and TRBJ1-3; possibly TRBD1 for D (5 bases). Trimming took off 7 bases at V and 4 bases at J, with 14 bases between the two ends. Germline CDR1 MNHEY, CDR2 SVGAGI. The CDR3 is 14 residues long. The CDR3 region is CASTNSRAGNTIYF. CDR3 DNA: TGTGCCAGCACCAACTCCAGGGCCGGAAACACCATATATTTT.

This clone came up once. At one of its ends the junction is not consistent with the germline gene, which may arise from a read error. The genes are TRBV5-1 and TRBJ1-1, with TRBD1 matching 11 bases. This CDR3 region has 15 residues. Germline V gene data show CDR1 as SGHRS and CDR2 as YFSETQ. DNA of the CDR3: TGCGCCAGCAGTTTGGGACAGGGGGAGGTCACTGAAGCTTTCTTT. As protein: CASSLGQGEVTEAFF.

The chain recombines TRBV4-1 with TRBJ2-7, with TRBD1 as a possible D gene (5 bases). The CDR3 runs to 16 residues. Trimming shortened V by 3 bases and J by 0 bases, and 15 bases separated the two germline ends. CDR1 and CDR2 (germline): MGHRA, YSYEKL. The CDR3 is CASSHSQGIFSYEQYF. The CDR3 DNA is TGCGCCAGCAGCCACTCCCAGGGCATATTCTCCTACGAGCAGTACTTC.

This clone appeared once. This chain's CDR3 is CASSQDRNEKLFF. CDR3 coding DNA: TGTGCCAGCTCACAAGACAGGAATGAAAAACTGTTTTTT. This chain connects TRBV18 to TRBJ1-4; D may be TRBD1 (6 bases). CDR3 size: 13 residues. CDR1 and CDR2 from the germline V gene are KGHSH and LQKENI. V dropped 4 bases and J dropped 5 bases, with 8 bases sitting between them.

The chain joins TRBV5-4 to TRBJ2-6; weak D call: TRBD2 (5 bases). The CDR3 has 15 residues. The ends were cut back, 4 bases at V and 0 bases at J, with 8 bases in the middle. The germline V gene has CDR1 SGHNT and CDR2 YYREEE (reference sequence). The CDR3 region is CASSAGSSGANVLTF. In DNA form, the CDR3 reads TGTGCCAGCAGCGCGGGTAGCTCTGGGGCCAACGTCCTGACTTTC. Looking up the rest from reference TRBV5-4 and TRBJ2-6 gives the full variable domain: ETGVTQSPTHLIKTRGQQVTLRCSSQSGHNTVSWYQQALGQGPQFIFQYYREEENGRGNFPPRFSGLQFPNYSSELNVNALELDDSALYLCASSAGSSGANVLTFGAGSRLTVL.

This clone has more than one count but fewer than ten. V and J are TRBV7-2 and TRBJ1-6; no firm D call. The germline gives CDR1 SGHTA, CDR2 FQGNSA. The CDR3 totals 16 residues. V lost 5 bases and J lost 3, with 14 bases in between. The CDR3 protein is CASSPSGQIYNSPLHF. As DNA, the CDR3 is TGTGCCAGCAGCCCCAGTGGTCAGATCTATAATTCACCCCTCCACTTT.